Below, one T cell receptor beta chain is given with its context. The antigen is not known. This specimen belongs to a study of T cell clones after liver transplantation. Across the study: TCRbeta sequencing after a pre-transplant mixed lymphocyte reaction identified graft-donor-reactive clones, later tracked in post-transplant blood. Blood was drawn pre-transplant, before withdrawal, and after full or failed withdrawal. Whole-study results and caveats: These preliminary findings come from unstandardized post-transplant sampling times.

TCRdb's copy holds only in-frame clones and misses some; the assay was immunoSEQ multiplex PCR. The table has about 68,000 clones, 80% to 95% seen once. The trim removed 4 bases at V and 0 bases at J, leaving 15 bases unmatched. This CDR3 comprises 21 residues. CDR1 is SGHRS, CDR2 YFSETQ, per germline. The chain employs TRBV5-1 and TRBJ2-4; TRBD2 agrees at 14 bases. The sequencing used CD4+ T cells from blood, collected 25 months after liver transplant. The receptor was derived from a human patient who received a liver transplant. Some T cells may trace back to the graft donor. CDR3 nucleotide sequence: TGCGCCAGCAGCGACCCAGCGCGCGGGACTAGCGGGAGTTTAGCCAAAAACATTCAGTACTTC. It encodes CASSDPARGTSGSLAKNIQYF.